This passage covers 10 T cell receptor beta chains from one sample sequenced in a study of lymphopenia after photon versus proton radiotherapy. Sequencing used immunoSEQ multiplex PCR; TCRdb keeps in-frame clones, though not all of them. Among about 30,000 clones listed, 80% to 90% were seen once. The sample was peripheral blood, taken from a patient treated with proton-based radiotherapy. Every receptor here comes from a woman aged 60 to 75 with cholangiocarcinoma. Some clones in this sample may be carry-over from other donors' samples.

This clone was found a few times. The V gene is TRBV6-1, the J gene TRBJ1-2, with D perhaps matching TRBD1 (6 bases). The germline V gene encodes CDR1 MNHNS and CDR2 SASEGT. CDR3 length: 13 amino acids. V was trimmed by 6 bases and J by 2 bases, leaving 10 bases between them. CDR3 loop: CASRGQRNYGYTF. The CDR3 DNA sequence: TGTGCCAGCAGAGGACAGCGCAACTATGGCTACACCTTC.

The J gene is TRBJ2-5, the V gene TRBV27, with TRBD1 matching 10 bases. The CDR3 consists of 15 residues. V shed 5 bases and J 3 bases; nucleotides not matched to a gene: 6. Looked up from germline, CDR1 is MNHEY and CDR2 is SMNVEV (reference sequence). The CDR3, as DNA: TGTGCCAGCAGTACAACCGGGACAGGGGAAGAGACCCAGTACTTC. Its protein is CASSTTGTGEETQYF.

This chain joins TRBV27 and TRBJ2-4; D unclear. Per germline, CDR1 MNHEY and CDR2 SMNVEV (reference sequence). The CDR3 covers 11 residues. V was cut by 4 bases and J by 6 bases, with 4 bases left in between. CDR3 residues: CASSWRNIQYF. CDR3 bases: TGTGCCAGCAGTTGGAGAAACATTCAGTACTTC.

This clone has only one observation. At one boundary the junction diverges from the germline segment, which might be a read error. The chain combines TRBV11-2 with TRBJ2-1; TRBD2 matches 7 bases. CDR3 length: 15 residues. Germline V lookup: CDR1 SGHAT, CDR2 FQNNGV. The CDR3 region is CASNLVGGSSHEQFF. DNA for the CDR3: TGTGCCAGCAACTTAGTCGGCGGGAGTTCCCATGAGCAGTTCTTC.

This chain connects TRBV5-5 to TRBJ1-2; D is ambiguous. Germline assignment: CDR1 SGHKS and CDR2 YYEKEE (reference sequence). V gave up 6 bases and J gave up 0 bases, with 15 bases separating them. The CDR3 covers 15 residues. CDR3 residues: CASNHHRGTNYGYTF. The CDR3, as DNA: TGTGCCAGCAACCATCATCGGGGAACTAACTATGGCTACACCTTC.

The J gene is TRBJ1-5, the V gene TRBV18; D perhaps matches TRBD1 (5 bases). Trimming took off 2 bases at V and 4 bases at J, with 9 bases between the two ends. CDR1 and CDR2 from the germline V gene are KGHSH and LQKENI. The CDR3 has 14 residues. CDR3 nucleotide sequence: TGTGCCAGCTCACCATTTAAGGGGAATCAGCCCCAGCATTTT. Translating gives CASSPFKGNQPQHF.

CDR3 sequence (DNA): TGTGCCAGCAGTTACTATCCGGCCAGAACCCCCTACGAGCAGTACTTC. Residues: CASSYYPARTPYEQYF. This chain joins TRBV6-5 and TRBJ2-7; D not resolved. Trimming removed 1 base from V and 2 bases from J, with 15 bases in between. The CDR3 runs to 16 residues. CDR1 is MNHEY and CDR2 is SVGAGI in the germline V gene.

This CDR3 is CASSVGNSNYGYTF. The CDR3 DNA follows: TGTGCCAGCAGCGTAGGTAACAGTAACTATGGCTACACCTTC. The chain joins TRBV9 to TRBJ1-2; D remains ambiguous. The CDR3 runs 14 residues. Germline V lookup: CDR1 SGDLS, CDR2 YYNGEE. V was shortened by 0 bases and J by 1 base, with 7 bases between the two germline ends.

V is TRBV5-8 and J is TRBJ1-5; the match to TRBD1 covers 7 bases. The V and J ends lost 4 bases and 4 bases, in that order; junction bases with no gene match: 11. The CDR3 totals 16 residues. The germline gives CDR1 SGHTS, CDR2 YDEGEE. The CDR3 here is CASSRGQALGNQPQHF. CDR3 bases: TGTGCCAGCAGCCGCGGACAGGCGTTGGGTAATCAGCCCCAGCATTTT.

The rearrangement uses TRBV15 and TRBJ2-7, with TRBD2 identical over 10 bases. Unmatched junction bases numbered 3, after V lost 2 bases and J lost 2 bases. There are 15 residues in the CDR3. Germline CDR1 and CDR2: LNHNV and YYDKDF (reference sequence). CDR3 loop: CATSRLAGVAYEQYF. The DNA for the CDR3 is TGTGCCACCAGCAGACTAGCGGGAGTGGCCTACGAGCAGTACTTC.